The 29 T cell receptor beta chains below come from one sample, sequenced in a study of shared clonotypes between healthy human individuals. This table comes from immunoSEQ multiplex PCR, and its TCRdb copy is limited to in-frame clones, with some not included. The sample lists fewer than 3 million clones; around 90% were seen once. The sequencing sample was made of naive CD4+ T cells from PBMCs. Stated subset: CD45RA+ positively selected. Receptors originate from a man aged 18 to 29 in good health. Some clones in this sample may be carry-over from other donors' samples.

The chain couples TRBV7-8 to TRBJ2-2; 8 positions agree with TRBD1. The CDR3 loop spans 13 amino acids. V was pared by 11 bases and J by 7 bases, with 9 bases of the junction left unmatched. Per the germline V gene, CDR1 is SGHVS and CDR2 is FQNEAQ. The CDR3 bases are TGTGCCGATAGGGCCAGGGGGCTCGGGGAGCTGTTTTTT. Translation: CADRARGLGELFF.

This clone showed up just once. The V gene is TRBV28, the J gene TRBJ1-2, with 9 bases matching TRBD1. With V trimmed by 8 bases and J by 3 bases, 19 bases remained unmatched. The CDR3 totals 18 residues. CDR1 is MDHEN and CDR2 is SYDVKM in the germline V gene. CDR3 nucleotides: TGTGCCAGCGGATCCAAAACCAGGGTGGGACAGGGACACTATGGCTACACCTTC. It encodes CASGSKTRVGQGHYGYTF.

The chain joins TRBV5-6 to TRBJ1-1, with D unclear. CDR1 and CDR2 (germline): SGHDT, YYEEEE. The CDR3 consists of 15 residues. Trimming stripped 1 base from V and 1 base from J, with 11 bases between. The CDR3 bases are TGTGCCAGCAGCTTGTTCTGGCCGCAGAACACTGAAGCTTTCTTT. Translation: CASSLFWPQNTEAFF.

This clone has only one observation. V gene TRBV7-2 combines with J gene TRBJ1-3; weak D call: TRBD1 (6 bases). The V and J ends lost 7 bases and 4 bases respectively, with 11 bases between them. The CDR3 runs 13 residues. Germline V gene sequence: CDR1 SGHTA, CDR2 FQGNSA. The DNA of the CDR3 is TGTGCCAGCAACCAGGGGTGGGGAAACACCATATATTTT. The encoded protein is CASNQGWGNTIYF.

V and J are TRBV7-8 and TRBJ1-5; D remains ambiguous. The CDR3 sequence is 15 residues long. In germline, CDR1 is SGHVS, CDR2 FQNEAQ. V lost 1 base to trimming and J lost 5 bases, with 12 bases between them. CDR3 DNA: TGTGCCAGCAGCTTAGATGAAACCCTCTATCAGCCCCAGCATTTT. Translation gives CASSLDETLYQPQHF.

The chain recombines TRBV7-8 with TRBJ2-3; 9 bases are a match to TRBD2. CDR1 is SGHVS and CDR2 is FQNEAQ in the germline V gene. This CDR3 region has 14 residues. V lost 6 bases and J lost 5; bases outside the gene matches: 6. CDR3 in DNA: TGTGCCAGCAGGCGTAATAGCGGGGGAGATACGCAGTATTTT. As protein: CASRRNSGGDTQYF.

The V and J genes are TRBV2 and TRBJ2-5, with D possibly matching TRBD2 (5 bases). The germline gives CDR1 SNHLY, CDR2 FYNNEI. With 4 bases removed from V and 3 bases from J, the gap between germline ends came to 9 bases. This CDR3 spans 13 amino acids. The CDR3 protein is CASSARGKETQYF. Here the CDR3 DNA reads TGTGCCAGCAGTGCACGAGGGAAAGAGACCCAGTACTTC.

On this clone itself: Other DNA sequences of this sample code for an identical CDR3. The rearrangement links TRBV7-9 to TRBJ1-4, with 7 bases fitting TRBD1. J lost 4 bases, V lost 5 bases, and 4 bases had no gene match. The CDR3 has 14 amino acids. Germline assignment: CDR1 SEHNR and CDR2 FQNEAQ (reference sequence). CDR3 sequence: CASSLGGYNEKLFF. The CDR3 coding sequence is TGTGCCAGCAGCCTAGGGGGCTATAATGAAAAACTGTTTTTT.

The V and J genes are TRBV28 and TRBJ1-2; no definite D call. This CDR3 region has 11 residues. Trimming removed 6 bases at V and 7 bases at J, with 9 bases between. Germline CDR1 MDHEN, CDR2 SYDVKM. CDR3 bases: TGTGCCAGCAGCCCGAGTAGTGGCTACACCTTC. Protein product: CASSPSSGYTF.

The DNA of the CDR3 is TGTGCCAGCTCACTTCCCCACTCCTACGAGCAGTACTTC. Translating it yields CASSLPHSYEQYF. V is TRBV18 and J is TRBJ2-7; D unresolved. Trimming cost V 4 bases and J 0 bases, with 7 bases left between them. The germline CDR1 and CDR2 sequences are KGHSH and LQKENI. CDR3 length: 13 residues.

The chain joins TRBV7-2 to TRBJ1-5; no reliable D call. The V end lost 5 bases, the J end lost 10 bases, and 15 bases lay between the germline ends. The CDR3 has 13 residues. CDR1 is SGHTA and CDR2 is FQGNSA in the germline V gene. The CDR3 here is CASSLTLWAPQHF. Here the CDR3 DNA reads TGTGCCAGCAGCCTGACATTATGGGCACCCCAGCATTTT.

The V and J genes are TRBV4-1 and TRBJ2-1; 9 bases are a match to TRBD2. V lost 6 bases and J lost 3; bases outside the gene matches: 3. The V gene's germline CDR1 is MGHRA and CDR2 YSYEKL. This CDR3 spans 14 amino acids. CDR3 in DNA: TGCGCCAGCAGGGGACTAGCTTACTACAATGAGCAGTTCTTC. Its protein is CASRGLAYYNEQFF.

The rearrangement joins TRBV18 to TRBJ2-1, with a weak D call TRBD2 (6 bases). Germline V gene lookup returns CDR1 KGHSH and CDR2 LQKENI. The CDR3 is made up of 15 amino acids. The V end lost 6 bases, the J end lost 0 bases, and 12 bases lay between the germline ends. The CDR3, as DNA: TGTGCCAGCTCCGTTATGGGGGGCTCCTACAATGAGCAGTTCTTC. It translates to CASSVMGGSYNEQFF.

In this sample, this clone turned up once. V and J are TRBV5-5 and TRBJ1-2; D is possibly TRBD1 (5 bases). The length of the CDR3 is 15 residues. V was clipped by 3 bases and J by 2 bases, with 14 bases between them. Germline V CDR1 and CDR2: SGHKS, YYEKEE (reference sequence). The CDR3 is CASSSGVASNYGYTF. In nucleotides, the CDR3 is TGTGCCAGCAGCTCGGGGGTCGCCAGCAACTATGGCTACACCTTC. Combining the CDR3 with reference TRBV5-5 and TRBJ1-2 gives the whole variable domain DAGVTQSPTHLIKTRGQQVTLRCSPISGHKSVSWYQQVLGQGPQFIFQYYEKEERGRGNFPDRFSARQFPNYSSELNVNALLLGDSALYLCASSSGVASNYGYTFGSGTRLTVV.

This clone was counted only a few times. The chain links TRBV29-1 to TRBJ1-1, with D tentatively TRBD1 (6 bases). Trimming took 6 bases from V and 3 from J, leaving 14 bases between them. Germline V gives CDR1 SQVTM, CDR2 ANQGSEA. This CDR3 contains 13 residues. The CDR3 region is CSVQGSGDTEAFF. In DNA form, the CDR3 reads TGCAGCGTGCAGGGGTCAGGAGACACTGAAGCTTTCTTT.

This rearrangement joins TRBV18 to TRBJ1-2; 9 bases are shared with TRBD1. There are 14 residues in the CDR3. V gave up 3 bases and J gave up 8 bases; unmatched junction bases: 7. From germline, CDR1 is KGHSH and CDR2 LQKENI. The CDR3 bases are TGTGCCAGCTCACCCACAGGGGGCGAGGCCGGCTACACCTTC. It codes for CASSPTGGEAGYTF.

CDR3 sequence reads: CASSSQPAGGPTDTQYF. The CDR3 coding sequence is TGTGCCAGCAGTTCCCAACCAGCGGGAGGGCCCACAGATACGCAGTATTTT. The V and J genes are TRBV7-2 and TRBJ2-3, with TRBD2 identical over 10 bases. Germline V lookup: CDR1 SGHTA, CDR2 FQGNSA. V shed 6 bases, J shed 2 bases, and the junction held 11 bases outside the gene matches. This CDR3 is 17 amino acids long.

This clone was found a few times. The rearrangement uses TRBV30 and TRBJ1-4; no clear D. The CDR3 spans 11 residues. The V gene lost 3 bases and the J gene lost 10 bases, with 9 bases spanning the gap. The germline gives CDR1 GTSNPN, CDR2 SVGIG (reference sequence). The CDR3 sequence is CAWRNGGKLFF. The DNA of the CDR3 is TGTGCCTGGAGAAACGGCGGAAAACTGTTTTTT.

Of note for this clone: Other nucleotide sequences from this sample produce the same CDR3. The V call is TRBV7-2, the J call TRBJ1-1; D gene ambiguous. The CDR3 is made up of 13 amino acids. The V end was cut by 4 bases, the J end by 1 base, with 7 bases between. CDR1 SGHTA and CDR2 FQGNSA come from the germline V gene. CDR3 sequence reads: CASSSRQNTEAFF. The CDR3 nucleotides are TGTGCCAGCAGCTCCAGACAGAACACTGAAGCTTTCTTT.

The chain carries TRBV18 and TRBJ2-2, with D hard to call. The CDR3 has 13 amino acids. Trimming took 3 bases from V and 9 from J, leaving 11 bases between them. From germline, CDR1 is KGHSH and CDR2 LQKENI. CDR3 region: CASSPSQERELFF. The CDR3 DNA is TGTGCCAGCTCACCTTCGCAGGAGAGGGAGCTGTTTTTT.

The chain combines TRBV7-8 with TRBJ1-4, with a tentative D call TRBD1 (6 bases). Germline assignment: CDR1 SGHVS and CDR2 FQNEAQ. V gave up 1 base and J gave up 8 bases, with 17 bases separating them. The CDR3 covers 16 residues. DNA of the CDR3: TGTGCCAGCAGCTTAGTGGGAACAGGGATAGGAGAAAAACTGTTTTTT. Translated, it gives CASSLVGTGIGEKLFF.

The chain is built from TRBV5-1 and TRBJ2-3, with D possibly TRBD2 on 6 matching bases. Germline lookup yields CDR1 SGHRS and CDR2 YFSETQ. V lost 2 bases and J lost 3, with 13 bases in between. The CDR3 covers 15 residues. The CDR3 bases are TGCGCCAGCAGCTTCTCGGGGGATCAGACAGATACGCAGTATTTT. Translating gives CASSFSGDQTDTQYF.

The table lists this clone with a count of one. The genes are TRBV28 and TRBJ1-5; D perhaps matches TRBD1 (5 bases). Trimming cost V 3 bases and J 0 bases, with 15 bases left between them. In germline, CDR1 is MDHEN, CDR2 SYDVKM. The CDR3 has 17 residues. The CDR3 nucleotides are TGTGCCAGCAGTTTTCCGGGACTCCTATATAGCAATCAGCCCCAGCATTTT. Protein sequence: CASSFPGLLYSNQPQHF.

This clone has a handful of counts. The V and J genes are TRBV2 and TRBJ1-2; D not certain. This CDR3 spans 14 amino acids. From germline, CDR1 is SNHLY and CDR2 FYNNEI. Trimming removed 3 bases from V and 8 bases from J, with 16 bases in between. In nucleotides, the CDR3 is TGTGCCAGCAGTGAGCCCGACCCCAGCTGGGGCTACACCTTC. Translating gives CASSEPDPSWGYTF.

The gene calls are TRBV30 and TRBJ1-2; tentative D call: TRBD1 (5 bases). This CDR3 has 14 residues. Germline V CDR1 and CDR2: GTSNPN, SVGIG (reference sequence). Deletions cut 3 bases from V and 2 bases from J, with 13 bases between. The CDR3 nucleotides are TGTGCCTGGAGCGGAATTGGGACGAACTATGGCTACACCTTC. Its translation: CAWSGIGTNYGYTF.

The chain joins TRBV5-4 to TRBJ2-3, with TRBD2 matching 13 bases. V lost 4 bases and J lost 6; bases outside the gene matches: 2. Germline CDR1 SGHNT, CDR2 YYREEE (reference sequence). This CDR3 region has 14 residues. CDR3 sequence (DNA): TGTGCCAGCAGCGGACTAGCGGGAGTGGATACGCAGTATTTT. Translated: CASSGLAGVDTQYF.

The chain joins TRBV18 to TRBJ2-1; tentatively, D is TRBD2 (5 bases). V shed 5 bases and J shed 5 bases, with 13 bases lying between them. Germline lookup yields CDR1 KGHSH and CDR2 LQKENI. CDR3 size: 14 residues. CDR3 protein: CASSLNRGNNEQFF. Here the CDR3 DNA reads TGTGCCAGCTCATTAAACCGGGGAAACAATGAGCAGTTCTTC.

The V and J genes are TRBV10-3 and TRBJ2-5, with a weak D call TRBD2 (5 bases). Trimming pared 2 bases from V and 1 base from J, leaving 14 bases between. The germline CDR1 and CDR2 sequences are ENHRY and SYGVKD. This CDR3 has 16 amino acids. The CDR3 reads CAISEGGLLAQETQYF. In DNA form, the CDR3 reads TGTGCCATCAGTGAGGGAGGTCTACTCGCCCAAGAGACCCAGTACTTC.

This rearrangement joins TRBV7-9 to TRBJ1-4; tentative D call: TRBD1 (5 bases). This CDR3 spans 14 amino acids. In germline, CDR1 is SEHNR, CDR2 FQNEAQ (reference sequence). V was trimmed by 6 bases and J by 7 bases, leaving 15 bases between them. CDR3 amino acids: CASSPRGTSEKLFF. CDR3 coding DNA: TGTGCCAGCAGTCCAAGGGGTACGAGTGAAAAACTGTTTTTT.